These 22 T cell receptor beta chains came from one sample sequenced in a study of T cells expressing NK-cell markers (TCRdb year 2020). The receptor library was made with 5' RACE. Reads for this sample came from an Illumina HiSeq 2000. Through TCRdb reprocessing, the reads give one entry per CDR3 protein sequence; DNA is omitted. The data table for this sample lists 440,000 or so distinct CDR3 sequences. The top ten constitute about 7.1% of the sample. The sequenced material came from blood T cells: a sorted CD56 or NKG2C T cell subset, CD4+ or CD8+ T cells, or bulk PBMC T cells (not recorded which). These TCRs come from a woman aged 18 to 75 in good health.

The chain combines TRBV5-1 with TRBJ2-1; as DNA is missing, the TRBD1 call by TCRdb cannot be tested. Per germline, CDR1 SGHRS and CDR2 YFSETQ. The CDR3 contains 12 residues. This CDR3 reads CASSLGVGEQFF.

The chain has TRBV2 and TRBJ1-4. The CDR3 runs to 15 residues. Germline assignment: CDR1 SNHLY and CDR2 FYNNEI. CDR3 sequence reads: CASSEPRATNEKLFF.

J is TRBJ2-1 and V is TRBV27; TCRdb names TRBD2, which stays unverified in the absence of DNA. This CDR3 spans 17 amino acids. Germline lookup yields CDR1 MNHEY and CDR2 SMNVEV (reference sequence). The CDR3 spells CASSLLRASGSRNEQFF.

The chain carries TRBV12-3 or TRBV12-4 and TRBJ2-4; no DNA is available, so the TRBD1 call from TCRdb remains unchecked. This CDR3 comprises 15 residues. CDR3: CASVGQIIAKNIQYF.

The chain joins TRBV12-3 or TRBV12-4 to TRBJ2-1; TCRdb's D gene call, TRBD1, goes unchecked for lack of DNA. CDR3 length: 12 residues. CDR3 in amino acids: CASQGAGNEQFF.

The rearrangement links TRBV4-3 to TRBJ1-4; the D call from TCRdb, TRBD1, cannot be confirmed without DNA. CDR1 LGHNA and CDR2 YSLEER come from the germline V gene. This CDR3 contains 16 residues. CDR3 in amino acids: CASSQTPGQGFEKLFF.

V is TRBV6-1 and J is TRBJ1-5; without DNA, the TCRdb call of TRBD1 cannot be checked. The CDR3 consists of 15 residues. Germline V gene sequence: CDR1 MNHNS, CDR2 SASEGT. CDR3 sequence: CASRSGGSSNQPQHF.

The CDR3 loop is CAISGRGGSAQYF. The chain has TRBV10-3 and TRBJ2-5; with no DNA, the TCRdb D assignment of TRBD1 cannot be verified. Germline V CDR1 and CDR2: ENHRY, SYGVKD. CDR3 length equals 13 residues.

The V gene is TRBV18, the J gene TRBJ1-4. Germline V lookup: CDR1 KGHSH, CDR2 LQKENI. This CDR3 spans 15 amino acids. The CDR3 region is CASSPPSMVWEKLFF.

J is TRBJ2-3 and V is TRBV7-9. The CDR3 contains 15 residues. The germline gives CDR1 SEHNR, CDR2 FQNEAQ (reference sequence). The CDR3 spells CASSLNEPSTDTQYF.

V is TRBV5-1 and J is TRBJ2-7. Germline CDR1 is SGHRS and CDR2 is YFSETQ. The CDR3 length is 13 residues. CDR3 residues: CASSTGTTYEQYF.

V gene TRBV5-1 combines with J gene TRBJ1-2; TCRdb's D gene call, TRBD1, goes unchecked for lack of DNA. Germline V CDR1 and CDR2: SGHRS, YFSETQ. The CDR3 is 14 residues long. The CDR3 sequence: CASSLAPQDYGYTF.

The chain combines TRBV5-1 with TRBJ2-3; as DNA is missing, the TRBD2 call by TCRdb cannot be tested. The CDR3 consists of 14 residues. Looked up from germline, CDR1 is SGHRS and CDR2 is YFSETQ. This chain's CDR3 is CASSTTSGVDTQYF.

V usage is TRBV10-1 and J usage is TRBJ1-5; the D gene TCRdb calls, TRBD1, cannot be checked with no DNA. The CDR3 runs to 13 residues. Germline CDR1 reads WNHNN; CDR2 reads SYGVQD (reference sequence). The CDR3 here is CASSAGVNQPQHF.

The chain carries TRBV19 and TRBJ1-1; the D call from TCRdb, TRBD1, cannot be confirmed without DNA. Per germline, CDR1 LNHDA and CDR2 SQIVND (reference sequence). This CDR3 contains 16 residues. This CDR3 is CASSFRTGTPNTEAFF. The entire variable domain, with the rest obtained from reference TRBV19 and TRBJ1-1, is as follows: DGGITQSPKYLFRKEGQNVTLSCEQNLNHDAMYWYRQDPGQGLRLIYYSQIVNDFQKGDIAEGYSVSREKKESFPLTVTSAQKNPTAFYLCASSFRTGTPNTEAFFGQGTRLTVV.

The CDR3 sequence is CASSEGLAGGIGTGELFF. This sequence joins TRBV25-1 and TRBJ2-2; lacking DNA, the TRBD2 call made by TCRdb goes unchecked. The CDR3 loop spans 18 amino acids. Germline V CDR1 and CDR2: MGHDK, SYGVNS.

The rearrangement links TRBV5-1 to TRBJ2-5; lacking DNA, the TRBD2 call made by TCRdb goes unchecked. The germline V gene has CDR1 SGHRS and CDR2 YFSETQ. There are 15 residues in the CDR3. The chain's CDR3 is CASQLAGGLQETQYF.

This rearrangement joins TRBV29-1 to TRBJ1-2. The germline V gene has CDR1 SQVTM and CDR2 ANQGSEA. This CDR3 comprises 12 residues. CDR3 residues: CSVRTDNYGYTF.

The chain carries TRBV9 and TRBJ1-4; TCRdb's D gene call, TRBD1, goes unchecked for lack of DNA. The CDR3 spans 15 residues. Germline V gene sequence: CDR1 SGDLS, CDR2 YYNGEE. CDR3 sequence: CASSAGDRGQEKLFF.

The gene calls are TRBV6-5 and TRBJ1-6; TCRdb's D call of TRBD1 is untestable without DNA. The CDR3 is made up of 11 amino acids. CDR1 MNHEY and CDR2 SVGAGI come from the germline V gene. CDR3 sequence: CASTTGGVLHF.

V gene TRBV7-9 combines with J gene TRBJ2-5. The CDR3 contains 13 residues. CDR1 is SEHNR, CDR2 FQNEAQ, per germline (reference sequence). This CDR3 is CASSLVGPETQYF.

V and J are TRBV12-3 or TRBV12-4 and TRBJ2-2; there is no DNA to check the TCRdb D call of TRBD2. The CDR3 totals 20 residues. CDR3 amino acids: CASTSSRLAGGKSRTGELFF.